Below, 10 T cell receptor beta chains from the same sample are listed, as sequenced in a study of T-cell reconstitution after alpha-beta-depleted transplantation in children. This sample's TCRbeta library carried unique molecular identifier barcodes. MiXCR was run by TCRdb on the PCR reads, yielding one entry per CDR3 protein. The data contain roughly 150,000 distinct CDR3 sequences, 11% of them singletons. The sequencing used PBMCs, collected before TCRalphabeta/CD19-depleted stem cell transplant. Receptors were obtained from a boy aged 2 to 10 with acute myeloid leukemia, due to receive a stem cell transplant.

This clonotype has a count of ten or more. The rearrangement links TRBV7-3 to TRBJ1-6; 7 positions agree with TRBD1. Germline V lookup: CDR1 SGHTA, CDR2 FQGTGA. The ends lost 5 bases at V and 8 bases at J; junction bases unmatched: 9. The CDR3 length is 15 residues. The CDR3 protein is CASSERGQKDSPLHF. CDR3 DNA sequence: TGTGCCAGCAGCGAACGGGGACAGAAAGATTCACCCCTCCACTTT.

This clonotype was found many times. The chain recombines TRBV28 with TRBJ1-5; 10 nucleotides agree with TRBD1. Germline V gene lookup returns CDR1 MDHEN and CDR2 SYDVKM. The CDR3 is 15 residues long. Losses at the gene ends were 3 bases for V and 7 bases for J; bases not matched to a gene: 6. Written as DNA, the CDR3 is TGTGCCAGCAGTTTTACGGACAGGGGGGGCCAGCCCCAGCATTTT. This gives the protein CASSFTDRGGQPQHF.

This clonotype was seen ten or more times. The CDR3 DNA reads TGCGCCAGCAGCTTGGCAGGGACTAATGAAAAACTGTTTTTT. Encoded protein: CASSLAGTNEKLFF. The chain employs TRBV5-1 and TRBJ1-4; TRBD1 is a possible D gene (5 bases). V dropped 0 bases and J dropped 2 bases, with 5 bases sitting between them. The CDR3 loop spans 14 amino acids. The germline V gene encodes CDR1 SGHRS and CDR2 YFSETQ.

This clonotype was counted ten times or more. The J gene is TRBJ2-5, the V gene TRBV28; either TRBD1 or TRBD2 may fit D (5 bases each). Germline-derived CDR1 and CDR2 are MDHEN and SYDVKM. The V gene lost 5 bases and the J gene lost 5 bases, with 21 bases spanning the gap. CDR3 length: 16 residues. CDR3: CASSPPIFSGTETQYF. The CDR3 region has the DNA TGTGCCAGCAGTCCCCCGATATTTTCAGGGACGGAGACCCAGTACTTC.

There are many counts of this clonotype. This sequence joins TRBV10-1 and TRBJ2-5; 7 nucleotides agree with TRBD1. The V segment lost 2 bases and the J segment 4 bases; nucleotides outside the gene matches: 7. Germline lookup yields CDR1 WNHNN and CDR2 SYGVQD (reference sequence). This CDR3 spans 15 amino acids. In DNA form, the CDR3 reads TGCGCCAGCAGTGAGGACAGGGTGTTAGGAGAGACCCAGTACTTC. Protein: CASSEDRVLGETQYF.

This clonotype was recorded at least ten times. This chain uses TRBV7-2 with TRBJ2-6; tentatively, D is TRBD1 (6 bases). Trimming removed 3 bases at V and 0 bases at J, with 12 bases between. Looked up from germline, CDR1 is SGHTA and CDR2 is FQGNSA. The CDR3 has 17 residues. The CDR3, as DNA: TGTGCCAGCAGCTTTCACAGGGCCCGCTCTGGGGCCAACGTCCTGACTTTC. Its protein is CASSFHRARSGANVLTF. Drawing the rest from reference TRBV7-2 and TRBJ2-6, the complete variable domain is GAGVSQSPSNKVTEKGKDVELRCDPISGHTALYWYRQSLGQGLEFLIYFQGNSAPDKSGLPSDRFSAERTGGSVSTLTIQRTQQEDSAVYLCASSFHRARSGANVLTFGAGSRLTVL.

There are many counts of this clonotype. The rearrangement joins TRBV7-2 to TRBJ2-7; D is unclear. CDR1 SGHTA and CDR2 FQGNSA come from the germline V gene. This CDR3 is 13 amino acids long. Trimming removed 2 bases from V and 2 bases from J, with 7 bases in between. The CDR3 loop reads CASSLFDTYEQYF. CDR3 DNA sequence: TGTGCCAGCAGCTTATTTGACACCTACGAGCAGTACTTC.

This clonotype was picked up many times. Mismatch with germline at one junction end may stem from a read error. The CDR3 protein is CASSLASGRIYNQQFF. CDR3 DNA: TGTGCCAGCAGTTTAGCGAGCGGGAGGATTTACAATCAGCAGTTCTTC. The chain uses TRBV27 and TRBJ2-1; 9 bases are a match to TRBD2. The length of the CDR3 is 16 residues. CDR1 is MNHEY, CDR2 SMNVEV, per germline (reference sequence).

At least ten counts were recorded for this clonotype. The genes are TRBV7-2 and TRBJ2-7; D gene uncertain. V lost 3 bases to trimming and J lost 6 bases, with 9 bases between them. Germline-derived CDR1 and CDR2 are SGHTA and FQGNSA. CDR3 length: 12 amino acids. CDR3: CASSFPPGEQYF. CDR3 nucleotide sequence: TGTGCCAGCAGCTTCCCACCGGGCGAGCAGTACTTC.

In its sample, this clonotype is medium-sized. V is TRBV11-2 and J is TRBJ1-4; D unclear. From germline, CDR1 is SGHAT and CDR2 FQNNGV. CDR3 size: 12 residues. With 1 base removed from V and 7 bases from J, the gap between germline ends came to 4 bases. The CDR3 region is CASSLGGEKLFF. The CDR3 nucleotides are TGTGCCAGCAGCTTAGGCGGTGAAAAACTGTTTTTT.